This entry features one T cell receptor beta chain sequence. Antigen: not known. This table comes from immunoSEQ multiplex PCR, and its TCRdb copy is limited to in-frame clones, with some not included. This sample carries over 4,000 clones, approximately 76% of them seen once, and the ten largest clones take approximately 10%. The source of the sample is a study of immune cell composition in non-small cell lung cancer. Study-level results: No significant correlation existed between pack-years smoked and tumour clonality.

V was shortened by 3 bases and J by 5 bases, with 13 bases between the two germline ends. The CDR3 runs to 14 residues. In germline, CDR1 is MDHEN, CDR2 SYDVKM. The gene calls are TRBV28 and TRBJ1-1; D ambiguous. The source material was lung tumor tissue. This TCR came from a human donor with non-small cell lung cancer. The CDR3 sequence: CASSFSGLKTEAFF. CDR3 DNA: TGTGCCAGCAGTTTTTCTGGGCTCAAGACTGAAGCTTTCTTT.